The entry below gives a single TCR beta chain sequence along with its context. This clone has just one count. The antigen it recognizes is unknown. Per-base qualities were not stored, and no clone one base away is much larger. These data are taken from a study of cytomegalovirus exposure and HLA in healthy donors (dated by TCRdb to 2016 to 2017). For the study in its entirety: An earlier analysis of approximately 550 of the donors reported more than 250 Gb of sequence data and 117 million unique TCR beta sequences from 190 million or so T cells. To study patterns of TCR occurrence, a later analysis re-analyzed previously published TCR beta repertoires from 666 donors and added high-resolution HLA genotyping. Because of strong linkage in the cohort, a few DR-DQ haplotypes were treated as single units for association and clustering. The number of typed donors differed by locus: about 620-640 for A, B, C, DRB1 and DQB1; about 520 for DQA1; approximately 600 for DPA1; and 400 to 480 for DPB1. The study combined high-throughput TCR immunosequencing, statistical association of individual TCRs with disease status, and machine learning to predict cytomegalovirus infection status. Among about 400 genotyped donors of the cohort, an average of roughly 230,000 unique TCR beta nucleotide sequences was sequenced per donor, of which approximately 19% were non-productive. In the later analysis, no new phenotypic data were used to find candidate immune exposures; instead, reliance was placed on TCR beta sequences and their occurrence across donors. Donor age, sex, ethnicity and CMV serostatus were compiled together with the repertoire data. Besides the first cohort of approximately 670 subjects, a separate validation cohort made up of about 120 different subjects was used. Around 320 gigabases of sequencing data and 70 million to 85 million unique TCR sequences were included in an early release covering roughly 700 HLA-typed donors. A later genetic analysis took genome-wide SNP genotypes for about 55% of the 666 donors and used that subset as a discovery cohort. The aim of the study was to test whether cataloging public T cell receptors could identify signatures of past pathogen exposure. Both class I and class II loci were covered by HLA typing, at four-digit resolution. The genetic ancestry cluster associated with self-reported Caucasian donors included 80% to 90% of the roughly 400 genotyped donors. An earlier analysis of 500 to 650 of the donors applied high-throughput TCR beta sequencing to assess whether each TCR beta V gene segment acted as functional or pseudogenic. All discovery cohort repertoires had been generated using a single sequencing platform. The study profiled the T cell repertoires of 550 to 700 subjects by immunosequencing and related them to cytomegalovirus serostatus.

General study outcomes and caveats: The sequencing pipeline was judged likely to have produced a cluster of highly shared sequence variants as a technical artifact. In an earlier analysis of several hundred of the donors, most TCR beta V segments were observed in productive rearrangements about 87% or about 30% of the time, broadly matching IMGT annotations. The cohort was sequenced for TCR beta chains only, and without alpha or paired-chain data the features that could be detected were limited. Compared with equally common non-associated chains, HLA-associated TCR beta chains in a later analysis were more clonally expanded and had lower generation probabilities. In a later analysis, TCR association rates were found to vary across HLA loci, with the most associated TCRs seen for DRB1 alleles and the fewest for HLA-C alleles. According to the authors, the approach could potentially be generalized to other disease states and immunological phenotypes. Because HLA typing was unavailable for some donors at each locus, only the typed subset was used in association tests. When HLA alleles, especially DR and DQ, strongly co-occurred, TCR associations were difficult to assign to individual alleles. According to a later analysis, parvovirus B19, influenza, CMV and Epstein-Barr virus appeared linked to several top co-occurrence clusters. Specific HLA alleles were associated with 16,951 TCR beta sequences at a false discovery rate of 0.05 in a later analysis. An association between a missense DCLRE1C variant and V-gene and J-gene trimming of TCR beta chains was found in a later genetic analysis and replicated in an independent cohort. The classifier was reported to diagnose cytomegalovirus status with high specificity and sensitivity in both the original and validation cohorts. The only immune exposure information available for the cohort was CMV serostatus. Roughly uniform sequencing depth across donors was assumed in presence/absence analyses, although this assumption may not hold. Linkage disequilibrium might explain the correlated functional status among segregating V segments, but an unknown experimental factor could not be excluded. A few of the identified cytomegalovirus-associated TCR beta chains were confirmed in vitro to be specific for cytomegalovirus antigens. The 87-base-pair reads could not distinguish some IMGT-functional V segments, including TRBV6-2 and TRBV6-3, so those segments were excluded. In a later genetic analysis, fewer N-insertions in productive TCRs were reported among donors in an Asian-associated ancestry cluster than the roughly 710-donor mean. A further reported finding was that TCR beta sequences accurately predicted the HLA-A and HLA-B alleles for most subjects in the first cohort. Most CMV-associated TCR beta chains appeared to be HLA-restricted in a later analysis, and the HLA associations seemed to be driven largely by CMV exposure. Because counts were too low, roughly 17 rarely observed V segments, including chromosome 9 orphons, were left out of the earlier analysis of 587 of the donors. Most TCR sequences were observed very rarely across donors, whereas some public TCRs were present in many individuals. A total of fewer than 200 TCR beta chains were listed by the study as associated with cytomegalovirus.

The protocol used for the library was the immunoSEQ multiplex PCR assay. For the multiplex PCR, a mixture combining 60 forward primers for TCR Vbeta segments and 13 reverse primers for TCR Jbeta segments was used. The CDR3 region of rearranged TCR beta genes was amplified from genomic DNA by a multiplex PCR assay. The amplified TCR beta libraries were sequenced on the Illumina HiSeq System as 87-base-pair reads. For the original study's pipeline: A later analysis counted 75 million to 100 million unique TCR beta chains across the 700 or so repertoires, and 10 million to 12 million of these chains were shared by at least two donors. Raw reads were error-corrected and collapsed into unique sequences by a nearest-neighbor algorithm in which closely related sequences were merged to remove PCR and sequencing errors. Alignment of CDR3 sequences to IMGT reference sequences was used to assign V, D and J gene segments. Each retained sequence needed at least a six-nucleotide match to both a V gene segment and a J gene segment. A rearrangement counted as productive if the CDR3 had no stop codons and remained in frame with V and J, and every other rearrangement counted as non-productive. CDR3 was defined by IMGT convention, running from the second conserved V-encoded cysteine to the conserved J-encoded phenylalanine. In an earlier analysis of 500 to 650 of the donors, sequences lacking an unambiguous match to a single V gene segment were excluded. In an earlier analysis of several hundred of the donors, V segments were called functional above 56.7% productive rearrangements and were called segregating when the between-donor standard deviation exceeded 5%. A statistical classification framework was built for diagnosing cytomegalovirus status from the catalog of TCR beta chain sequences. A later analysis assigned V and J genes by comparing TCR nucleotide sequences with IMGT/GENE-DB human TR gene sequences. A later analysis assigned CDR3 sequences and most-parsimonious VDJ recombination scenarios with the TCRdist pipeline. In a later analysis, every TCR beta chain was defined by the combination of its CDR3 amino acid sequence and its V-gene family, and reads without a unique V-gene family were dropped. To address suspected cross-contamination and a sequencing artifact, a later analysis removed a few hundred highly shared, low-generation-probability nucleotide sequences. In a later analysis, a clonal expansion index was calculated for each public chain from normalized within-repertoire ranks of inferred template counts. A later analysis computed generation probabilities with a VDJ recombination model fitted to out-of-frame rearrangements, and checked the results against IGoR. Hypergeometric tests were used in a later analysis to score TCR-TCR, TCR-HLA and TCR-CMV co-occurrence, with a repertoire-size bias correction applied to the TCR pairs. A later analysis estimated false discovery rates by permuting HLA or CMV assignments 20 times. In a later analysis, co-occurring TCRs were grouped with DBSCAN, and TCRdist sequence similarity was added when clustering was performed within HLA-allele-positive subsets. Co-occurrence clustering excluded repertoires with fewer than 30,000 or more than 120,000 public chains, plus five with anomalous nucleotide sharing. The table comes from immuneACCESS by way of TCRdb, which keeps in-frame sequences with V and J called. Part of the clones is missing from these tables; in studies checked, under half for an unresolved V gene and the rest for unknown reasons. That table furnishes V, J and clone size, whereas the DNA furnished D and trimming. This sample is represented by more than 90,000 clones; around 80% of them were singletons. The ten most abundant clones make up 7.5% to 9.5% of the sample.

The cohort was made up of roughly 670 healthy bone marrow donors. At the time of sampling, all cohort members were nominally healthy, though unrecorded immune exposures were likely present. Of the 600 to 750 cohort members, approximately 290 had a positive CMV serostatus and roughly 370 had a negative one, while no CMV serostatus was recorded for the donor. Each donor provided a peripheral blood sample, and peripheral blood mononuclear cells were used for TCR beta sequencing. The Qiagen DNeasy Blood Extraction Kit was used to extract genomic DNA from the blood cell samples. The CDR3, cysteine through phenylalanine, is 16 amino acids long. The CDR3 DNA has 48 bases and is translated from base 1. CDR1 LNHDA and CDR2 SQIVND are derived from the germline V gene (reference sequence). V and J lose 3 bases and 4 bases, and a span of 18 bases separates them.

The specimen sequenced was PBMCs. This TCR was recovered from a human donor in good health. The rearrangement combines TRBV19 with TRBJ1-2; the D gene is possibly TRBD1, with 5 bases matching. For the CDR3, the sequence is CASSILPQAAPYGYTF. The bases are TGTGCCAGTAGTATTTTACCACAGGCAGCTCCCTATGGCTACACCTTC.